One sample yielded the 32 T cell receptor beta chains listed below, sequenced in a study of T cell changes during pregnancy in multiple sclerosis. Using immunoSEQ multiplex PCR, the repertoire was profiled, and TCRdb retains in-frame clones only, with some absent. The profile shows approximately 88,000 clones, 90% to 95% of them singletons. Sequenced material: peripheral blood, taken in the second trimester of pregnancy. All receptors come from a female donor with multiple sclerosis, enrolled in a pregnancy study.

This chain connects TRBV27 to TRBJ2-1, with 8 bases fitting TRBD1. The CDR3 covers 19 residues. Germline CDR1 and CDR2: MNHEY and SMNVEV (reference sequence). Trimming cost V 0 bases and J 3 bases; bases outside gene matches: 13. Written as DNA, the CDR3 is TGTGCCAGCAGTTTATCAACGGGCGGAGGACAGGGATTCTACAATGAGCAGTTCTTC. Its translation: CASSLSTGGGQGFYNEQFF.

This chain uses TRBV4-1 with TRBJ1-1; TRBD1 is a possible D gene (5 bases). V lost 6 bases and J lost 6, with 14 bases in between. The germline V gene has CDR1 MGHRA and CDR2 YSYEKL. This CDR3 contains 13 residues. The CDR3 loop reads CASSLAAGAEAFF. CDR3 DNA sequence: TGCGCCAGCAGTCTGGCCGCGGGGGCTGAAGCTTTCTTT.

The gene calls are TRBV5-4 and TRBJ2-7, with a weak D call TRBD2 (6 bases). Trimming left V 7 bases short and J 0 bases short, with 17 bases between. The CDR3 sequence is 15 residues long. In germline, CDR1 is SGHNT, CDR2 YYREEE (reference sequence). Here the CDR3 DNA reads TGTGCCAGCGCCGACCGGGCTAGCGCCTCCTACGAGCAGTACTTC. Protein sequence: CASADRASASYEQYF.

This clone was detected once. This sequence joins TRBV2 and TRBJ2-7; D perhaps matches TRBD1 (6 bases). V shed 6 bases and J shed 6 bases, with 12 bases lying between them. CDR1 and CDR2 (germline): SNHLY, FYNNEI. This CDR3 has 12 residues. CDR3 sequence: CASSIRGGEQYF. CDR3 coding DNA: TGTGCCAGCAGCATAAGAGGGGGCGAGCAGTACTTC. Filled out from reference TRBV2 and TRBJ2-7, the complete variable domain reads EPEVTQTPSHQVTQMGQEVILRCVPISNHLYFYWYRQILGQKVEFLVSFYNNEISEKSEIFDDQFSVERPDGSNFTLKIRSTKLEDSAMYFCASSIRGGEQYFGPGTRLTVT.

The gene calls are TRBV4-1 and TRBJ2-1, with 12 positions matching TRBD2. V was clipped by 4 bases and J by 3 bases; unmatched bases: 4. Looked up from germline, CDR1 is MGHRA and CDR2 is YSYEKL. CDR3 length: 16 residues. CDR3 loop: CASSRVLAGGYNEQFF. CDR3 in DNA: TGCGCCAGCAGCCGCGTACTAGCGGGAGGCTACAATGAGCAGTTCTTC.

The chain carries TRBV27 and TRBJ2-1; TRBD1 might be the D (5 bases). Germline V lookup: CDR1 MNHEY, CDR2 SMNVEV (reference sequence). V shed 2 bases and J shed 4 bases, with 15 bases lying between them. The CDR3 sequence is 16 residues long. This chain's CDR3 is CASSLGQGLVYNEQFF. CDR3 coding DNA: TGTGCCAGCAGTTTAGGGCAGGGATTAGTTTACAATGAGCAGTTCTTC.

This clone was seen a few times. This chain links TRBV29-1 with TRBJ1-2; 9 bases fit TRBD1. The germline V gene encodes CDR1 SQVTM and CDR2 ANQGSEA. The CDR3 is 12 residues long. V lost 6 bases, J lost 6 bases, and 5 bases stayed unmatched. The CDR3 reads CSVGQGIDGYTF. The CDR3 bases are TGCAGCGTAGGACAGGGGATCGATGGCTACACCTTC.

The chain recombines TRBV11-2 with TRBJ1-2; 9 bases line up with TRBD1. The CDR3 totals 14 residues. The germline V gene has CDR1 SGHAT and CDR2 FQNNGV. The J segment lost 2 bases and the V segment lost 6 bases, leaving 4 bases of the junction unmatched. The CDR3 nucleotides read TGTGCCAGCAGGTCTGACAGGGGGAACTATGGCTACACCTTC. Protein sequence: CASRSDRGNYGYTF.

The chain carries TRBV30 and TRBJ1-5; D is ambiguous. This CDR3 contains 14 residues. Trimming pared 3 bases from V and 7 bases from J, leaving 16 bases between. Germline V gives CDR1 GTSNPN, CDR2 SVGIG (reference sequence). In nucleotides, the CDR3 is TGTGCCTGGAGGGCCCCGGGTCCCGAACAGCCCCAGCATTTT. It codes for CAWRAPGPEQPQHF.

In DNA form, the CDR3 reads TGTGCCGTAAAGGGGGACAAGGCCGTTTCGGGTGGCTACACCTTC. Translating it yields CAVKGDKAVSGGYTF. The chain recombines TRBV10-3 with TRBJ1-2; maybe TRBD1 (6 bases). This CDR3 is built from 15 residues. V was trimmed by 11 bases and J by 7 bases, leaving 26 bases between them. Looked up from germline, CDR1 is ENHRY and CDR2 is SYGVKD.

This rearrangement joins TRBV5-1 to TRBJ1-1, with TRBD1 identical over 7 bases. The CDR3 covers 14 residues. The junction had 3 bases not matched to a gene; V was cut back by 0 bases and J by 4 bases. Germline V gives CDR1 SGHRS, CDR2 YFSETQ. In DNA form, the CDR3 reads TGCGCCAGCAGCTTGGACAGGGGCGGCACTGAAGCTTTCTTT. It encodes CASSLDRGGTEAFF. Full variable domain (remainder filled in from reference TRBV5-1 and TRBJ1-1): KAGVTQTPRYLIKTRGQQVTLSCSPISGHRSVSWYQQTPGQGLQFLFEYFSETQRNKGNFPGRFSGRQFSNSRSEMNVSTLELGDSALYLCASSLDRGGTEAFFGQGTRLTVV.

This clone has at least ten counts. The rearrangement joins TRBV19 to TRBJ2-2; D is possibly TRBD2 (6 bases). The V and J ends lost 7 bases and 5 bases respectively, with 8 bases between them. This CDR3 contains 12 residues. Per germline, CDR1 LNHDA and CDR2 SQIVND (reference sequence). CDR3 coding DNA: TGTGCCAGTAAGGGAGGAACCGGGGAGCTGTTTTTT. This gives the protein CASKGGTGELFF.

The chain recombines TRBV9 with TRBJ1-3; unclear D gene. V lost 3 bases and J 8 bases, leaving 18 bases between the germline ends. The CDR3 contains 15 residues. CDR1 is SGDLS, CDR2 YYNGEE, per germline. CDR3 loop: CASSARPTAGDTIYF. The CDR3 DNA reads as TGTGCCAGCAGCGCCCGCCCGACCGCGGGCGACACCATATATTTT.

This chain uses TRBV30 with TRBJ2-7, with 11 nucleotides matching TRBD2. Germline-derived CDR1 and CDR2 are GTSNPN and SVGIG (reference sequence). The CDR3 is 16 amino acids. Trimming removed 0 bases from V and 3 bases from J; junction bases left unmatched: 7. The CDR3: CAWSVSGRVRLYEQYF. The CDR3 coding sequence is TGTGCCTGGAGTGTTAGCGGGAGGGTAAGGCTCTACGAGCAGTACTTC.

The chain joins TRBV28 to TRBJ1-3, with D tentatively TRBD1 (5 bases). The germline CDR1 and CDR2 sequences are MDHEN and SYDVKM. This CDR3 comprises 15 residues. The V end lost 7 bases, the J end lost 0 bases, and 13 bases lay between the germline ends. CDR3 protein: CASITGSASGNTIYF. Written as DNA, the CDR3 is TGTGCCAGCATCACAGGCTCAGCCTCTGGAAACACCATATATTTT.

The chain is built from TRBV6-6 and TRBJ2-1; the D gene is possibly TRBD2 (6 bases). The V end was cut by 2 bases, the J end by 9 bases, with 17 bases between. Germline CDR1 is MNHNY and CDR2 is SVGAGI (reference sequence). This CDR3 region has 15 residues. The CDR3 nucleotides are TGTGCCAGCAGTTACCCCCTGACGGAGGGAGGTGAGCAGTTCTTC. This gives the protein CASSYPLTEGGEQFF.

The chain uses TRBV20-1 and TRBJ2-7; D gene uncertain. Between the trimmed V and J ends, which lost 2 bases and 3 bases, there was a span of 5 bases. CDR1 and CDR2 from the germline V gene are DFQATT and SNEGSKA (reference sequence). The CDR3 length is 11 residues. The CDR3 loop is CSARSIYEQYF. As DNA, the CDR3 is TGCAGTGCTAGATCCATCTACGAGCAGTACTTC.

A single count supports this clone. V and J are TRBV19 and TRBJ1-1; D is uncertain. The CDR3 has 13 residues. The V gene's germline CDR1 is LNHDA and CDR2 SQIVND (reference sequence). V was clipped by 6 bases and J by 1 base, with 9 bases between them. CDR3 in amino acids: CASRGPGNTEAFF. CDR3 DNA sequence: TGTGCCAGTAGGGGTCCAGGGAACACTGAAGCTTTCTTT.

This sequence joins TRBV27 and TRBJ2-7; D is unclear. Germline V gene data show CDR1 as MNHEY and CDR2 as SMNVEV (reference sequence). This CDR3 has 11 residues. The ends were cut back, 8 bases at V and 3 bases at J, with 8 bases in the middle. The CDR3 region is CASRSLYEQYF. CDR3 in DNA: TGTGCCAGCCGTTCCCTCTACGAGCAGTACTTC.

The chain joins TRBV6-1 to TRBJ2-3; tentative D call: TRBD2 (5 bases). Trimming pared 3 bases from V and 0 bases from J, leaving 10 bases between. From germline, CDR1 is MNHNS and CDR2 SASEGT. There are 15 residues in the CDR3. The CDR3 sequence: CASSDPGSSTDTQYF. The CDR3 nucleotides read TGTGCCAGCAGTGACCCGGGATCTAGCACAGATACGCAGTATTTT.

V is TRBV30 and J is TRBJ2-1, with 8 bases that match TRBD1. The germline V gene has CDR1 GTSNPN and CDR2 SVGIG (reference sequence). The CDR3 extends over 13 amino acids. Trimming took 1 base from V and 9 from J; bases not matched to a gene: 5. The DNA for the CDR3 is TGTGCCTGGAGTGCCCAGGGGGCGGGTGAGCAGTTCTTC. Translating gives CAWSAQGAGEQFF. The full variable domain, its missing parts supplied by reference TRBV30 and TRBJ2-1, is SQTIHQWPATLVQPVGSPLSLECTVEGTSNPNLYWYRQAAGRGLQLLFYSVGIGQISSEVPQNLSASRPQDRQFILSSKKLLLSDSGFYLCAWSAQGAGEQFFGPGTRLTVL.

This rearrangement joins TRBV5-1 to TRBJ2-3; TRBD2 matches at 11 bases. Per the germline V gene, CDR1 is SGHRS and CDR2 is YFSETQ. With 4 bases clipped from V and 10 bases from J, the junction kept 2 bases outside the gene matches. The CDR3 sequence is 12 residues long. The CDR3 loop reads CASSPGLAAQYF. CDR3 in DNA: TGCGCCAGCAGCCCGGGACTAGCGGCGCAGTATTTT.

The J gene is TRBJ2-7, the V gene TRBV2; D perhaps matches TRBD1 (6 bases). The CDR3 totals 14 residues. Germline V gene sequence: CDR1 SNHLY, CDR2 FYNNEI. Trimming removed 3 bases from V and 1 base from J, with 10 bases in between. For the CDR3, the DNA is TGTGCCAGCAGTGACAGGGGCCTTTCCTACGAGCAGTACTTC. Residues: CASSDRGLSYEQYF.

The rearrangement uses TRBV7-8 and TRBJ2-1; possible D gene TRBD2, 5 bases. In germline, CDR1 is SGHVS, CDR2 FQNEAQ. The CDR3 has 12 amino acids. Trimming took off 6 bases at V and 8 bases at J, with 11 bases between the two ends. The CDR3 reads CASRGSSHEQFF. CDR3 DNA: TGTGCCAGCAGGGGGTCTAGCCATGAGCAGTTCTTC. Full variable domain (missing parts from reference TRBV7-8 and TRBJ2-1): GAGVSQSPRYKVAKRGQDVALRCDPISGHVSLFWYQQALGQGPEFLTYFQNEAQLDKSGLPSDRFFAERPEGSVSTLKIQRTQQEDSAVYLCASRGSSHEQFFGPGTRLTVL.

The chain joins TRBV4-3 to TRBJ2-1; TRBD1 is a possible D gene (5 bases). CDR3 length equals 15 residues. Trimming pared 1 base from V and 6 bases from J, leaving 13 bases between. Germline CDR1 LGHNA, CDR2 YSLEER. In DNA form, the CDR3 reads TGCGCCAGCAGCCAAGGGGTGGCTAGGGGCAATGAGCAGTTCTTC. Protein sequence: CASSQGVARGNEQFF.

This chain uses TRBV28 with TRBJ1-2, with D possibly being TRBD1 (5 bases). The CDR3 has 13 residues. CDR1 is MDHEN and CDR2 is SYDVKM in the germline V gene. Trimming took off 3 bases at V and 4 bases at J, with 9 bases between the two ends. The CDR3: CASSLAGGYGYTF. The CDR3 nucleotides read TGTGCCAGCAGTTTGGCGGGGGGCTATGGCTACACCTTC.

V usage is TRBV12-5 and J usage is TRBJ1-1, with TRBD1 identical over 7 bases. Germline V CDR1 and CDR2: LGHNT, FRNRAP. CDR3 length: 15 residues. Trimming cost V 1 base and J 6 bases; bases outside gene matches: 8. The CDR3 coding sequence is TGTGCTAGTGGTTTGGACCCGTCACAGGGGCCTGAAGCTTTCTTT. Protein: CASGLDPSQGPEAFF.

The chain has TRBV28 and TRBJ1-5; TRBD1 aligns across 8 bases. This CDR3 is built from 14 residues. Germline V gives CDR1 MDHEN, CDR2 SYDVKM. V lost 5 bases to trimming and J lost 6 bases; unmatched junction nucleotides: 6. Written as DNA, the CDR3 is TGTGCCAGCAGTCCAGGGGGCGCGAGTCAGCCCCAGCATTTT. It is translated as CASSPGGASQPQHF.

The genes are TRBV30 and TRBJ1-2; tentatively, D is TRBD1 (5 bases). With 7 bases removed from V and 6 bases from J, the gap between germline ends came to 15 bases. The CDR3 contains 12 residues. The germline V gene encodes CDR1 GTSNPN and CDR2 SVGIG (reference sequence). The DNA of the CDR3 is TGTGCCTACTCTTTCGACAGCCATGGCTACACCTTC. As protein: CAYSFDSHGYTF.

This chain uses TRBV28 with TRBJ2-7; 9 positions agree with TRBD2. Germline values: CDR1 MDHEN, CDR2 SYDVKM. The J segment lost 0 bases and the V segment lost 5 bases, leaving 17 bases of the junction unmatched. The CDR3 is 19 residues long. The CDR3 here is CASSLIPFRGSGSSYEQYF. CDR3 nucleotide sequence: TGTGCCAGCAGTCTTATCCCCTTCCGCGGTAGCGGGAGCTCCTACGAGCAGTACTTC.

The chain recombines TRBV6-5 with TRBJ2-5; D is perhaps TRBD2 (5 bases). The V end lost 0 bases, the J end lost 1 base, and 12 bases lay between the germline ends. The CDR3 length is 16 residues. In germline, CDR1 is MNHEY, CDR2 SVGAGI. CDR3 amino acids: CASSYSPLGAQETQYF. The CDR3 DNA reads as TGTGCCAGCAGTTACTCCCCACTAGGCGCCCAAGAGACCCAGTACTTC.

V is TRBV4-1 and J is TRBJ2-5; D gene ambiguous. The CDR3 has 14 residues. The germline V gene has CDR1 MGHRA and CDR2 YSYEKL. V was trimmed by 1 base and J by 1 base, leaving 7 bases between them. The CDR3 nucleotides are TGCGCCAGCAGCCAAGTAGATTTCCAAGAGACCCAGTACTTC. This codes for CASSQVDFQETQYF.